This T cell receptor beta chain derives from a study of neurological immune-mediated disorders. MiXCR, applied by TCRdb to the 5' RACE reads, yields one record per CDR3 protein. Of about 79,000 distinct CDR3 sequences in the sample, around 14% were seen once. V trimming: 6 bases; J trimming: 0 bases; junction bases outside the gene matches: 4. The germline gives CDR1 DFQATT, CDR2 SNEGSKA (reference sequence). CDR3 length: 13 amino acids. This clonotype came up many times. This receptor was taken from a woman aged 45 to 65 in good health. Source material: PBMCs. The chain has TRBV20-1 and TRBJ1-2; 7 bases agree with TRBD1. CDR3: CSAPGTANYGYTF. The CDR3, as DNA: TGCAGTGCCCCCGGGACAGCTAACTATGGCTACACCTTC.